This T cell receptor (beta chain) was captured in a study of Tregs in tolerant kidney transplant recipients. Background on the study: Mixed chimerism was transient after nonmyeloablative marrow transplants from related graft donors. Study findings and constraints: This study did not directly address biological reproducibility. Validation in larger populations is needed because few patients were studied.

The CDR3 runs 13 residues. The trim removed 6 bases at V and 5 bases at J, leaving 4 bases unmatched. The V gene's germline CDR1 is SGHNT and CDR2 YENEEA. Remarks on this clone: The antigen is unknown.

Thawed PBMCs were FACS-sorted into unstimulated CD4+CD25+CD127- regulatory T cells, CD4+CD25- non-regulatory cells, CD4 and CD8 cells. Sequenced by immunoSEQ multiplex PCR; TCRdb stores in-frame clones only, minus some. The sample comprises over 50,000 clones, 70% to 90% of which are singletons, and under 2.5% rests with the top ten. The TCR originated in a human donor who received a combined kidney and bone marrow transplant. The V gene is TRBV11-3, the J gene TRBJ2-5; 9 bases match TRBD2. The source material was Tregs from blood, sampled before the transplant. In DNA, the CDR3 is TGTGCCAGCAGTGGCGGGGGGGTTGAGACCCAGTACTTC. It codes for CASSGGGVETQYF.